This TCR beta chain was identified in a study of T cell changes during pregnancy in multiple sclerosis. Trimming took 6 bases from V and 5 from J; bases not matched to a gene: 11. This CDR3 region has 15 residues. The germline V gene encodes CDR1 MNHEY and CDR2 SVGAGI. Repertoires were generated with immunoSEQ multiplex PCR, while TCRdb's copy carries only in-frame clones and drops some. The table has about 79,000 clones, 75% to 95% seen once. This sequence originates from a female donor with multiple sclerosis, enrolled in a pregnancy study. The sample consisted of CD4+ T cells from peripheral blood mononuclear cells, taken in the second trimester of pregnancy. The chain couples TRBV6-5 to TRBJ2-5; 8 positions match TRBD1. The CDR3: CASRRSTGDGETQYF. The CDR3 DNA reads TGTGCCAGCAGACGTTCGACAGGGGACGGCGAGACCCAGTACTTC.